These T cell receptor beta chains were read from a single sample in a study of CD8 T cells in ankylosing spondylitis. TCRdb analysed the 5' RACE reads with MiXCR anew, one entry per CDR3 protein. The sample carries around 490,000 distinct CDR3 sequences, less than 6% recorded once. The sample was blood, either unsorted or a sorted T cell fraction (not recorded which). The receptor set was obtained from a male donor with ankylosing spondylitis. CDR3s include the opening cysteine and the closing phenylalanine or tryptophan. Each record gives: D gene, CDR3 length, V gene, J gene, clone size, CDR3 protein, CDR3 DNA. D genes are given only for firm matches. Clone size, where shown, is once, few, many, or a class for clones that have expanded.

d_call: .; cdr3_length: 12; v_call: TRBV28; j_call: TRBJ1-2; clone_size: .; cdr3_aa: CASSFRGIGYTF; cdr3_nt: TGTGCCAGCAGTTTCAGAGGAATTGGCTACACCTTC
d_call: TRBD2; cdr3_length: 16; v_call: TRBV20-1; j_call: TRBJ2-7; clone_size: few; cdr3_aa: CCVRGLAAPGSYEQYF; cdr3_nt: TGCTGTGTCAGGGGACTAGCGGCCCCGGGATCCTACGAGCAGTACTTC
d_call: TRBD2; cdr3_length: 13; v_call: TRBV10-3; j_call: TRBJ2-7; clone_size: many; cdr3_aa: CAILRSGAYEQYF; cdr3_nt: TGTGCCATCTTGAGGAGCGGGGCCTACGAGCAGTACTTC
d_call: .; cdr3_length: 14; v_call: TRBV5-1; j_call: TRBJ1-2; clone_size: many; cdr3_aa: CASSPPGRNYGYTF; cdr3_nt: TGCGCCAGCTCCCCCCCGGGTAGAAACTATGGCTACACCTTC
d_call: .; cdr3_length: 15; v_call: TRBV12-3/TRBV12-4; j_call: TRBJ1-1; clone_size: many; cdr3_aa: CASSPSGHLNTEAFF; cdr3_nt: TGTGCCAGCAGTCCATCAGGGCACCTTAACACTGAAGCTTTCTTT
d_call: TRBD2; cdr3_length: 15; v_call: TRBV7-2; j_call: TRBJ2-3; clone_size: many; cdr3_aa: CASSLTRGGTDTQYF; cdr3_nt: TGTGCCAGCAGCTTAACTCGGGGAGGGACAGATACGCAGTATTTT
d_call: .; cdr3_length: 14; v_call: TRBV12-3/TRBV12-4; j_call: TRBJ2-2; clone_size: many; cdr3_aa: CASSPPGPAGELFF; cdr3_nt: TGTGCCAGCAGTCCCCCGGGACCCGCCGGGGAGCTGTTTTTT
d_call: .; cdr3_length: 19; v_call: TRBV19; j_call: TRBJ1-6; clone_size: many; cdr3_aa: CASSILSMGLTGGNSPLHF; cdr3_nt: TGTGCCAGTAGTATCCTCTCAATGGGACTCACAGGCGGTAATTCACCCCTCCACTTT
d_call: .; cdr3_length: 13; v_call: TRBV20-1; j_call: TRBJ1-3; clone_size: many; cdr3_aa: CSAVYNSGNTIYF; cdr3_nt: TGCAGTGCGGTTTATAACTCTGGAAACACCATATATTTT
d_call: TRBD1; cdr3_length: 13; v_call: TRBV20-1; j_call: TRBJ1-1; clone_size: many; cdr3_aa: CSASRQGGTEAFF; cdr3_nt: TGCAGTGCTAGTAGGCAGGGGGGCACTGAAGCTTTCTTT
d_call: TRBD1; cdr3_length: 15; v_call: TRBV29-1; j_call: TRBJ2-7; clone_size: many; cdr3_aa: CSVESRDSASYEQYF; cdr3_nt: TGCAGCGTTGAGTCGAGGGACAGTGCCTCCTACGAGCAGTACTTC
d_call: .; cdr3_length: 15; v_call: TRBV11-1; j_call: TRBJ1-1; clone_size: .; cdr3_aa: CASSLFSGENTEAFF; cdr3_nt: TGTGCCAGCAGCTTATTTTCAGGGGAGAACACTGAAGCTTTCTTT
d_call: .; cdr3_length: 13; v_call: TRBV20-1; j_call: TRBJ1-3; clone_size: many; cdr3_aa: CSARDNPGNTIYF; cdr3_nt: TGCAGTGCTAGAGATAATCCCGGAAACACCATATATTTT
d_call: .; cdr3_length: 14; v_call: TRBV27; j_call: TRBJ2-4; clone_size: many; cdr3_aa: CASSYTRDGGFQYF; cdr3_nt: TGTGCCAGCAGTTACACCCGGGATGGGGGGTTTCAGTACTTC
d_call: TRBD1; cdr3_length: 16; v_call: TRBV6-1; j_call: TRBJ2-2; clone_size: many; cdr3_aa: CASSRTGGVNTGELFF; cdr3_nt: TGTGCCAGCAGTAGGACAGGGGGAGTAAACACCGGGGAGCTGTTTTTT
d_call: .; cdr3_length: 15; v_call: TRBV5-1; j_call: TRBJ1-1; clone_size: many; cdr3_aa: CASSPTGGMNTEAFF; cdr3_nt: TGCGCCAGCAGCCCTACTGGGGGTATGAACACTGAAGCTTTCTTT
d_call: .; cdr3_length: 14; v_call: TRBV20-1; j_call: TRBJ2-3; clone_size: many; cdr3_aa: CSADYGPPTDTQYF; cdr3_nt: TGCAGTGCTGATTACGGGCCCCCCACAGATACGCAGTATTTT
d_call: .; cdr3_length: 12; v_call: TRBV28; j_call: TRBJ2-1; clone_size: many; cdr3_aa: CASSSQTHEQFF; cdr3_nt: TGTGCCAGCAGTTCTCAGACCCATGAGCAGTTCTTC
d_call: TRBD1; cdr3_length: 15; v_call: TRBV5-1; j_call: TRBJ2-2; clone_size: many; cdr3_aa: CASSLVQGGTGELFF; cdr3_nt: TGCGCCAGCAGCTTGGTACAGGGGGGCACCGGGGAGCTGTTTTTT
d_call: TRBD1; cdr3_length: 12; v_call: TRBV27; j_call: TRBJ2-1; clone_size: many; cdr3_aa: CASSDRGAEQFF; cdr3_nt: TGTGCCAGCAGTGACAGGGGCGCGGAGCAGTTCTTC
d_call: .; cdr3_length: 15; v_call: TRBV4-3; j_call: TRBJ2-3; clone_size: few; cdr3_aa: CASSQDHTSTDTQYF; cdr3_nt: TGCGCCAGCAGCCAAGATCACACCAGCACAGATACGCAGTATTTT
d_call: .; cdr3_length: 14; v_call: TRBV28; j_call: TRBJ2-7; clone_size: .; cdr3_aa: CASSIRLSSYEQYF; cdr3_nt: TGTGCCAGCAGTATCCGGTTGAGCTCCTACGAGCAGTACTTC
d_call: .; cdr3_length: 10; v_call: TRBV29-1; j_call: TRBJ2-1; clone_size: many; cdr3_aa: CSVGGNEQFF; cdr3_nt: TGCAGCGTTGGGGGCAATGAGCAGTTCTTC
d_call: .; cdr3_length: 16; v_call: TRBV4-2; j_call: TRBJ1-4; clone_size: many; cdr3_aa: CASSQEGGIANEKLFF; cdr3_nt: TGTGCCAGCAGCCAAGAAGGGGGTATCGCTAATGAAAAACTGTTTTTT
d_call: .; cdr3_length: 15; v_call: TRBV6-5; j_call: TRBJ2-3; clone_size: .; cdr3_aa: CASSSHGTNTDTQYF; cdr3_nt: TGTGCCAGCAGTTCCCACGGGACCAACACAGATACGCAGTATTTT
d_call: .; cdr3_length: 14; v_call: TRBV9; j_call: TRBJ2-3; clone_size: many; cdr3_aa: CASSTRPGADTQYF; cdr3_nt: TGTGCCAGCAGCACCCGCCCCGGGGCAGATACGCAGTATTTT
d_call: TRBD1; cdr3_length: 15; v_call: TRBV29-1; j_call: TRBJ1-1; clone_size: many; cdr3_aa: CSVRQGWGMNTEAFF; cdr3_nt: TGCAGCGTCAGACAGGGGTGGGGGATGAACACTGAAGCTTTCTTT
d_call: .; cdr3_length: 13; v_call: TRBV7-9; j_call: TRBJ2-1; clone_size: many; cdr3_aa: CASRTDPYHEQFF; cdr3_nt: TGTGCCAGCAGGACGGACCCCTATCATGAGCAGTTCTTC
d_call: .; cdr3_length: 15; v_call: TRBV25-1; j_call: TRBJ2-7; clone_size: many; cdr3_aa: CASSELGDQRSEQYF; cdr3_nt: TGTGCCAGCAGTGAATTGGGGGATCAGAGGAGCGAGCAGTACTTC